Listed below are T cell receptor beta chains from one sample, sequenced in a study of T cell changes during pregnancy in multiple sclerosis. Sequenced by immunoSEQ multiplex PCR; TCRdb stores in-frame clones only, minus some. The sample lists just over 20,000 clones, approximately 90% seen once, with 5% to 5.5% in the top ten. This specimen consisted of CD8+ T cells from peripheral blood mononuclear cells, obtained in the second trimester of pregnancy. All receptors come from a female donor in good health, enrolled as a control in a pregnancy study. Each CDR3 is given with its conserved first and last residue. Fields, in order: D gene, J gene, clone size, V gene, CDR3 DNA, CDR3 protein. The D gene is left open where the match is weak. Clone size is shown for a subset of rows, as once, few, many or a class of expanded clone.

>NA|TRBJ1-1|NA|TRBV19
TGTGCCAGTATCGGGATAGACAACGCTGAAGCTTTCTTT
CASIGIDNAEAFF
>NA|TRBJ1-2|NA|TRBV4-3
TGCGCCAGCAGCCACGGCTTCGGGGGCTACACCTTC
CASSHGFGGYTF
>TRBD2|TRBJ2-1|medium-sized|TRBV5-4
TGTGCCAGCAGCACCCTGACTAGCGGGAGTGGTGATGAGCAGTTCTTC
CASSTLTSGSGDEQFF
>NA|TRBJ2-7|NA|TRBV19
TGTGCCAGTAGTAAGGACAGCTACGAGCAGTACTTC
CASSKDSYEQYF
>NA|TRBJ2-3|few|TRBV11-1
TGTGCCAGCAGCTTAGCGGCCACAGATACGCAGTATTTT
CASSLAATDTQYF
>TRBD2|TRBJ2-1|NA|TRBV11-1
TGTGCCAGCAGCTCGAGGACTAGCGGGAATGAGCAGTTCTTC
CASSSRTSGNEQFF
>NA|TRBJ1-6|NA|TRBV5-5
TGTGCCAGCAGCTTTGACACTTCTGAAGATTATTCACCCCTCCACTTT
CASSFDTSEDYSPLHF
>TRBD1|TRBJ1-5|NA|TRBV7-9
TGTGCCAGCAGCCGTACCCTTTTGGGACAGACAAATCAGCCCCAGCATTTT
CASSRTLLGQTNQPQHF
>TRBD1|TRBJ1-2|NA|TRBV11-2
TGTGCCAGCAGCTTAGGGACAGGGGCTGGCTACACCTTC
CASSLGTGAGYTF
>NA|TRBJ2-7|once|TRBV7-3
TGTGCCAGCAGCTTATGGGGCTTTGGCCCCTACGAGCAGTACTTC
CASSLWGFGPYEQYF
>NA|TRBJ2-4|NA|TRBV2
TGTGCCAGCAGTGACGGGAGGACAGGGTGGATCAAAAACATTCAGTACTTC
CASSDGRTGWIKNIQYF
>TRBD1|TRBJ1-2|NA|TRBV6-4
TGTGCCAGCAGTGACGGGCAGGGGGAATCTGATGGCTACACCTTC
CASSDGQGESDGYTF
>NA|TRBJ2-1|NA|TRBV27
TGTGCCAGCAGTTACGGGGGGCATAACAATGAGCAGTTCTTC
CASSYGGHNNEQFF
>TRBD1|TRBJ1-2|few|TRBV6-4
TGTGCCAGCAGTGACGGACAGGGGGCCAATGGCTACACCTTC
CASSDGQGANGYTF
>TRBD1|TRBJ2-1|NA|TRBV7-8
TGTGCCAGCAGCCGTACGCCGGGACAGGGGTACAATGAGCAGTTCTTC
CASSRTPGQGYNEQFF
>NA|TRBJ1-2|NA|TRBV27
TGTGCCAGCAGTGCTTCAGGTTTACGGGGCTACACCTTC
CASSASGLRGYTF
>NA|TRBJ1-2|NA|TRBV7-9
TGTGCCAGCAGCCCAGGTGACTATGGCTACACCTTC
CASSPGDYGYTF
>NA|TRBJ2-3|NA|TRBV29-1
TGCAGCGTTTTTCCCCTCCCAGATACGCAGTATTTT
CSVFPLPDTQYF
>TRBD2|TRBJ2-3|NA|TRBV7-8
TGTGCCAGCAGCCCAGACCCCCTAGCGGGGGCGAGAGATACGCAGTATTTT
CASSPDPLAGARDTQYF
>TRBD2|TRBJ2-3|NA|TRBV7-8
TGTGCCAGTCGGGGGACTAGCGGACTTAACACAGATACGCAGTATTTT
CASRGTSGLNTDTQYF
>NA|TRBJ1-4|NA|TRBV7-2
TGTGCCAGCAGCCTAGGACACCTTGCGGGGGGTGAAAAACTGTTTTTT
CASSLGHLAGGEKLFF
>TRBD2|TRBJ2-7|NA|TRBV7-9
TGTGCCAGCAGCACTAGCGGGGGGGGTTCCTACGAGCAGTACTTC
CASSTSGGGSYEQYF
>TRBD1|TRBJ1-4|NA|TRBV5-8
TGTGCCAGCAGCCCCGGGACAGGGGGTTTTGGTGAAAAACTGTTTTTT
CASSPGTGGFGEKLFF
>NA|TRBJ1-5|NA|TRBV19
TGTGCCAGTACCGAGGCTGATAGCAATCAGCCCCAGCATTTT
CASTEADSNQPQHF
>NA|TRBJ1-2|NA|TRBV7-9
TGTGCCAGTGCCGGTCCTGCCTACACCTTC
CASAGPAYTF
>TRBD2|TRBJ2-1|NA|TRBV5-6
TGTGCCAGCACCTGGGGGGGGAGCTCCTACAATGAGCAGTTCTTC
CASTWGGSSYNEQFF
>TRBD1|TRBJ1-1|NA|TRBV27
TGTGCCAGCAGTTTCAACAGGGGCAGGGGGAACACTGAAGCTTTCTTT
CASSFNRGRGNTEAFF
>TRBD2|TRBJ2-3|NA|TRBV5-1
TGCGCCAGCAGAGGGGAGGGGTTTAGCACAGATACGCAGTATTTT
CASRGEGFSTDTQYF
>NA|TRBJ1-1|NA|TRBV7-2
TGTGCCAGCAGCTATAGCAGAGCCAGTGAAGCTTTCTTT
CASSYSRASEAFF
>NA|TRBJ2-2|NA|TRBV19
TGTGCCAGTAGTATCTTCCCGAACACCGGGGAGCTGTTTTTT
CASSIFPNTGELFF
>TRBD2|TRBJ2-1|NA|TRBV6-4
TGTGCCAGCAGTGACGGGACTAGCAGCAATGAGCAGTTCTTC
CASSDGTSSNEQFF
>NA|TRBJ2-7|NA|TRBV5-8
TGTGCCAGCAGCCACGACAGGCCCTCCTACGAGCAGTACTTC
CASSHDRPSYEQYF
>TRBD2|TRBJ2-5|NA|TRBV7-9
TGTGCCAGCAGCTTGGATCCGGGACTAGCGGGAGGCGGTTTGGAGACCCAGTACTTC
CASSLDPGLAGGGLETQYF
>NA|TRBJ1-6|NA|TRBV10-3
TGTGCCATCAGTGAGTTGGCCATCAATTCACCCCTCCACTTT
CAISELAINSPLHF
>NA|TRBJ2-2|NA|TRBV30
TGTGCCTGGAGGAGTTCGAACACCGGGGAGCTGTTTTTT
CAWRSSNTGELFF
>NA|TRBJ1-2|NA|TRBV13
TGTGCCAGCAGCTCTAGAGGTTTTAACTATGGCTACACCTTC
CASSSRGFNYGYTF
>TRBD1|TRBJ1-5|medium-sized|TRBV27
TGTGCCAGCAGTTTAGGTCCGGGGGACAGGCACCCTTTAAGCAATCAGCCCCAGCATTTT
CASSLGPGDRHPLSNQPQHF
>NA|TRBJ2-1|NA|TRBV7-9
TGTGCCAGCAGCTTGATAGCGGACAATGAGCAGTTCTTC
CASSLIADNEQFF
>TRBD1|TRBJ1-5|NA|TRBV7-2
TGTGCCAGCAGCTTAGTGGGGACAGGGGTTCAGCCCCAGCATTTT
CASSLVGTGVQPQHF
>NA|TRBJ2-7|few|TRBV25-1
TGTGCCAGCAGTGACGAAGGGGGAGGAGACAGGGCCTACGAGCAGTACTTC
CASSDEGGGDRAYEQYF
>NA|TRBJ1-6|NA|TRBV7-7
TGTGCCAGCAGCCTATCCCGACCACTGACAGGTGTCTCCTATAATTCACCCCTCCACTTT
CASSLSRPLTGVSYNSPLHF
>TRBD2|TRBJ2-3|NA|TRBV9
TGTGCCAGCAGCGGGGGGGGACTAGCGGGAGGTTCTAGCACAGATACGCAGTATTTT
CASSGGGLAGGSSTDTQYF
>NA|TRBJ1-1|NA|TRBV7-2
TGTGCCAGCAGCTCCTTAGTTGAAGCTTTCTTT
CASSSLVEAFF
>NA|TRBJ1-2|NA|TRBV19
TGTGCCAGTAGTATAGAGGACAGAACCAACTATGGCTACACCTTC
CASSIEDRTNYGYTF
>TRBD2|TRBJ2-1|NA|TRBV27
TGTGCCAGCAACCCTAGCGGGGGGGCCCGTTGGAATGAGCAGTTCTTC
CASNPSGGARWNEQFF
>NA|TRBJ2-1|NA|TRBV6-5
TGTGCCAGCAGTTACGAGGGTTCCTACAATGAGCAGTTCTTC
CASSYEGSYNEQFF
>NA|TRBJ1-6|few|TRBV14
TGTGCCAGCAGCCAGCGATATGGGCAGGGGCATTCACCCCTCCACTTT
CASSQRYGQGHSPLHF
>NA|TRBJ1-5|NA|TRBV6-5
TGTGCCAGCAGTTACCTCCCCACAGGGTTCAATCAGCCCCAGCATTTT
CASSYLPTGFNQPQHF
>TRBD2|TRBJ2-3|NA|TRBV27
TGTGCCAGCAGTTTCGGACTAGCGGGAGTGCTCGGCACAGATACGCAGTATTTT
CASSFGLAGVLGTDTQYF
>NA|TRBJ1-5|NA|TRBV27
TGTGCCAGCAGTTGGGGGGGGACTCAGCCCCAGCATTTT
CASSWGGTQPQHF
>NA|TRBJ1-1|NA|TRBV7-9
TGTGCCAGCAGCCCGGAGGGTAGGACTGAAGCTTTCTTT
CASSPEGRTEAFF
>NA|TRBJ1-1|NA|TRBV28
TGTGCCAGCAGTCATCGCCCCGGGGGATTCACTGAAGCTTTCTTT
CASSHRPGGFTEAFF
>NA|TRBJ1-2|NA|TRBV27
TGTGCCAGCAGTTTCTCGGACAGTCCCGTGGGGGACTACACCTTC
CASSFSDSPVGDYTF
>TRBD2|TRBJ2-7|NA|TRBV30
TGTGCCTGGAGTGTAGAACTAGCGGCGAACTACGAGCAGTACTTC
CAWSVELAANYEQYF
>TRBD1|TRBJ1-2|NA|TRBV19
TGTGCCAGTAGTATGGACAGGGTTGGCTACACCTTC
CASSMDRVGYTF
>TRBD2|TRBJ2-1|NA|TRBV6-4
TGTGCCAGCAGTGACTCGACTAGCGGCAATGAGCAGTTCTTC
CASSDSTSGNEQFF
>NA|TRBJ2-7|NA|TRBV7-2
TGTGCCAGCAGCTTCCTTCGAACTAGGGCCTACGAGCAGTACTTC
CASSFLRTRAYEQYF
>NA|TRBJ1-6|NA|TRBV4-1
TGCGCCAGCAGCCCACGCCAGAATTCACCCCTCCACTTT
CASSPRQNSPLHF
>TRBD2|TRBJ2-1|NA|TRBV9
TGTGCCAGCAGCGCTAGCCGCCTAGCGGGTTACAATGAGCAGTTCTTC
CASSASRLAGYNEQFF